This TCR beta chain originates from a study of cytomegalovirus exposure and HLA in healthy donors. Findings and limits, study-wide: The study flagged about 160 TCR beta chains as cytomegalovirus-associated. V- and J-gene trimming in TCR beta was tied to a missense DCLRE1C variant by an analysis performed later.

This CDR3 is built from 13 residues. V was cut by 8 bases and J by 1 base, with 11 bases left in between. Germline V lookup: CDR1 LNHDA, CDR2 SQIVND (reference sequence). A multiplex PCR was run with 60 Vbeta primers and 13 Jbeta primers. The method was immunoSEQ multiplex PCR; TCRdb's version includes in-frame clones alone and lacks a portion of them. The table shows 40,000 or so clones, with roughly nine tenths occurring only once. For this clone: Its antigen is unknown.

The sequence was collected from a woman aged 18-29 years in good health and CMV-seronegative. The chain couples TRBV19 to TRBJ2-5, with D possibly TRBD1 on 6 matching bases. The sample taken for sequencing was PBMCs. In DNA, the CDR3 is TGTGCCAGTGGAGCAGGGGCCCAAGAGACCCAGTACTTC. Its protein is CASGAGAQETQYF.